The 17 T cell receptor beta chains below were found in one sample sequenced in a study of T cell responses to AZD1222 COVID-19 vaccine. Data came from immunoSEQ multiplex PCR; TCRdb stores just in-frame clones and leaves some out. The sample contains approximately 210,000 clones, less than 95% of which appear only once. The sample in question was peripheral blood, obtained 28 days after the second dose of the MenACWY control vaccine. The receptors stem from an adult who received the MenACWY meningococcal vaccine as a control.

This clone was detected a few times. The chain recombines TRBV5-5 with TRBJ1-2; D perhaps matches TRBD1 (6 bases). Trimming took off 3 bases at V and 4 bases at J, with 7 bases between the two ends. From germline, CDR1 is SGHKS and CDR2 YYEKEE (reference sequence). This CDR3 has 12 residues. Here the CDR3 reads CASSWDTYGYTF. In nucleotides, the CDR3 is TGTGCCAGCAGCTGGGACACCTATGGCTACACCTTC.

Written as DNA, the CDR3 is TGTGCCAGCAGTTTACTGATCTCTGGAAACACCATATATTTT. It is translated as CASSLLISGNTIYF. The V gene is TRBV27, the J gene TRBJ1-3; D uncertain. This CDR3 has 14 amino acids. V lost 2 bases and J lost 0, with 5 bases in between. Germline-derived CDR1 and CDR2 are MNHEY and SMNVEV (reference sequence).

The rearrangement uses TRBV12-3 or TRBV12-4 and TRBJ1-2; TRBD1 matches 8 bases. The CDR3 is 13 amino acids. The junction had 7 bases not matched to a gene; V was cut back by 6 bases and J by 7 bases. The chain's CDR3 is CASSDTGTGGYTF. The CDR3 coding sequence is TGTGCCAGCAGCGATACGGGGACAGGTGGCTACACCTTC.

The V and J genes are TRBV30 and TRBJ2-2; no firm D call. The germline V and J ends were trimmed by 2 bases and 2 bases, with 6 bases remaining between them. CDR3 size: 13 residues. Germline V lookup: CDR1 GTSNPN, CDR2 SVGIG (reference sequence). CDR3 region: CAWSITNTGELFF. The CDR3, as DNA: TGTGCCTGGAGTATCACAAACACCGGGGAGCTGTTTTTT.

About this clone itself: At one boundary the junction diverges from the germline segment, which might be a read error. V gene TRBV5-4 combines with J gene TRBJ2-1; 8 bases fit TRBD1. The V gene's germline CDR1 is SGHNT and CDR2 YYREEE (reference sequence). The CDR3 is 13 residues long. The CDR3 nucleotides are TGTGCCAGCAGCCTCCCCCCGGGACAGGAGACGATCTTC. Translation gives CASSLPPGQETIF. The full variable domain, rest sourced from reference TRBV5-4 and TRBJ2-1, is ETGVTQSPTHLIKTRGQQVTLRCSSQSGHNTVSWYQQALGQGPQFIFQYYREEENGRGNFPPRFSGLQFPNYSSELNVNALELDDSALYLCASSLPPGQETIFGPGTRLTVL.

The chain carries TRBV20-1 and TRBJ1-2, with no clear D. V was clipped by 3 bases and J by 6 bases, with 8 bases between them. The CDR3 length is 11 residues. The V gene's germline CDR1 is DFQATT and CDR2 SNEGSKA (reference sequence). The CDR3 region has the DNA TGCAGTGCTAGTTTGCGGGATGGCTACACCTTC. Protein sequence: CSASLRDGYTF.

The V gene is TRBV19, the J gene TRBJ1-5, with no clear D. The germline gives CDR1 LNHDA, CDR2 SQIVND (reference sequence). The CDR3 covers 14 residues. V dropped 2 bases and J dropped 3 bases, with 8 bases sitting between them. CDR3 protein: CASSITEFNQPQHF. The CDR3 DNA reads TGTGCCAGTAGTATAACGGAATTCAATCAGCCCCAGCATTTT.

The V call is TRBV5-5, the J call TRBJ2-7; D is unclear. The CDR3 has 13 residues. The V end lost 0 bases, the J end lost 5 bases, and 9 bases lay between the germline ends. CDR1 and CDR2 from the germline V gene are SGHKS and YYEKEE (reference sequence). In nucleotides, the CDR3 is TGTGCCAGCAGCTTGGCGTTCGGTAACGAGCAGTACTTC. Translating gives CASSLAFGNEQYF.

V is TRBV2 and J is TRBJ2-3; the D gene is possibly TRBD1 (7 bases). The CDR3 is 19 residues long. The germline V and J ends were trimmed by 6 bases and 2 bases, with 27 bases remaining between them. Germline V gene lookup returns CDR1 SNHLY and CDR2 FYNNEI. The CDR3 DNA is TGTGCCAGCAGAGCTAGGGGGGACAGCCCGGATCTTTACACAGATACGCAGTATTTT. This translates into CASRARGDSPDLYTDTQYF. Variable domain in full (rest from reference TRBV2 and TRBJ2-3): EPEVTQTPSHQVTQMGQEVILRCVPISNHLYFYWYRQILGQKVEFLVSFYNNEISEKSEIFDDQFSVERPDGSNFTLKIRSTKLEDSAMYFCASRARGDSPDLYTDTQYFGPGTRLTVL.

The CDR3 region has the DNA TGTGCCACCGGGACAGTCGGAAACACCATATATTTT. It specifies CATGTVGNTIYF. The chain combines TRBV28 with TRBJ1-3; TRBD1 aligns across 7 bases. V lost 10 bases and J lost 4; bases outside the gene matches: 4. The germline V gene encodes CDR1 MDHEN and CDR2 SYDVKM. The CDR3 has 12 residues.

V and J are TRBV27 and TRBJ2-7; D tentatively fits TRBD1 or TRBD2 (5 bases each). Looked up from germline, CDR1 is MNHEY and CDR2 is SMNVEV (reference sequence). This CDR3 is built from 14 residues. V lost 5 bases and J lost 0, with 11 bases in between. The CDR3 bases are TGTGCCAGCAGTAGGGACGGGCCCTCCTACGAGCAGTACTTC. Its protein is CASSRDGPSYEQYF.

CDR3 in amino acids: CASSKAKGGSPLHF. As DNA, the CDR3 is TGTGCCAGCAGCAAAGCGAAGGGGGGTTCACCCCTCCACTTT. The chain carries TRBV21-1 and TRBJ1-6. TRBV21-1 is given as a pseudogene. The CDR3 covers 14 residues.

The chain joins TRBV5-4 to TRBJ2-3, with 11 bases that match TRBD2. The trim removed 4 bases at V and 3 bases at J, leaving 10 bases unmatched. The CDR3 loop spans 17 amino acids. The germline CDR1 and CDR2 sequences are SGHNT and YYREEE (reference sequence). CDR3 region: CASSIELAGGPTDTQYF. The CDR3, as DNA: TGTGCCAGCAGCATCGAATTAGCGGGAGGGCCGACAGATACGCAGTATTTT.

The chain has TRBV11-1 and TRBJ2-7, with 10 bases matching TRBD1. CDR3 length: 16 residues. V lost 4 bases and J lost 0; bases outside the gene matches: 6. CDR1 is SGHAT, CDR2 FQDESV, per germline (reference sequence). In DNA form, the CDR3 reads TGTGCCAGCAGCTCGTGGGGACAGGGGAACTCCTACGAGCAGTACTTC. This sequence encodes CASSSWGQGNSYEQYF.

The chain employs TRBV7-3 and TRBJ2-3, with D unresolved. The CDR3 has 14 amino acids. Trimming cost V 4 bases and J 5 bases, with 13 bases left between them. CDR1 and CDR2 (germline): SGHTA, FQGTGA. The CDR3 spells CASSSSALGDTQYF. In DNA form, the CDR3 reads TGTGCCAGCAGCTCCTCTGCACTTGGAGATACGCAGTATTTT.

This clone was seen only once. This chain uses TRBV5-8 with TRBJ1-2, with D perhaps TRBD1 (6 bases). The germline V gene has CDR1 SGHTS and CDR2 YDEGEE. Between the trimmed V and J ends, which lost 1 base and 3 bases, there was a span of 16 bases. CDR3 length equals 16 residues. The CDR3 loop reads CASSLSGRGEDYGYTF. For the CDR3, the DNA is TGTGCCAGCAGCTTGTCGGGCAGGGGAGAAGACTATGGCTACACCTTC.

This sequence joins TRBV7-9 and TRBJ2-1; D is unresolved. Germline V lookup: CDR1 SEHNR, CDR2 FQNEAQ (reference sequence). V was cut by 4 bases and J by 2 bases, with 9 bases left in between. The length of the CDR3 is 14 residues. CDR3 loop: CASSSYGAYNEQFF. The CDR3 DNA reads as TGTGCCAGCAGCTCCTATGGGGCCTACAATGAGCAGTTCTTC.